This T cell receptor beta chain stems from a study of Tregs in tolerant kidney transplant recipients. General observations from the study: Validation in larger populations is needed because few patients were studied. Activated donor B cell expansion appeared to reveal the most relevant donor-specific TCRbeta repertoire.

The table came from immunoSEQ multiplex PCR; TCRdb's copy has only in-frame clones and leaves some out. This sample yields roughly 86,000 clones, of which 80% to 95% are seen a single time; 1.6% belongs to the top ten. This CDR3 has 15 amino acids. The V gene's germline CDR1 is SGHVS and CDR2 FQNEAQ. J gave up 5 bases and V 5 bases, and 6 bases lay outside the gene matches. The nonmyeloablative bone marrow transplants came from related graft donors, with transient mixed chimerism. About this clone itself: What it binds is not known.

The chain employs TRBV7-8 and TRBJ1-2; TRBD1 matches 12 bases. The clonotype comes from a human patient who received a combined kidney and bone marrow transplant. Some T cells may arise from the graft donor. The sequences come from CD4+ T cells from blood (PBMCs), collected 12 months after the transplant. The chain's CDR3 is CASSHTGQGAYGYTF. As DNA, the CDR3 is TGTGCCAGCAGCCATACGGGACAGGGGGCATATGGCTACACCTTC. The whole variable domain, filled in from reference TRBV7-8 and TRBJ1-2, reads GAGVSQSPRYKVAKRGQDVALRCDPISGHVSLFWYQQALGQGPEFLTYFQNEAQLDKSGLPSDRFFAERPEGSVSTLKIQRTQQEDSAVYLCASSHTGQGAYGYTFGSGTRLTVV.